The 10 T cell receptor beta chains presented below share a single source sample, sequenced in a study of Graves' ophthalmopathy and Graves' hyperthyroidism. The TCR beta CDR3 regions underwent amplification from RNA transcripts. The authors performed first-round RT-PCR with HTBI primers and then a second-round multiplex PCR. One entry per CDR3 protein results from TCRdb running MiXCR on the multiplex PCR reads. The table shows about 390,000 distinct CDR3 sequences, with just over 15% occurring only once. Material: peripheral blood. The receptors stem from a woman in her late teens or twenties with stable Graves' hyperthyroidism.

The rearrangement joins TRBV13 to TRBJ2-7, with 7 positions matching TRBD1. The CDR3 sequence is 17 residues long. Losses at the gene ends were 4 bases for V and 4 bases for J; bases not matched to a gene: 16. Germline CDR1 PRHDT, CDR2 FYEKMQ (reference sequence). In nucleotides, the CDR3 is TGTGCCAGCAGCTCTCCCAGACGACAGGGTGTCGGGTACGAGCAGTACTTC. Translation: CASSSPRRQGVGYEQYF.

This clonotype appeared many times. The chain carries TRBV18 and TRBJ1-1, with D tentatively TRBD1 (6 bases). The germline V gene has CDR1 KGHSH and CDR2 LQKENI. Trimming took off 3 bases at V and 7 bases at J, with 12 bases between the two ends. CDR3 size: 13 residues. CDR3 region: CASSPRTVSEAFF. CDR3 sequence (DNA): TGTGCCAGCTCACCCAGGACAGTCAGTGAAGCTTTCTTT.

In its sample, this clonotype was seen many times. The chain links TRBV19 to TRBJ1-5; the D gene is possibly TRBD1 (6 bases). CDR3 size: 13 residues. Between the trimmed V and J ends, which lost 4 bases and 5 bases, there was a span of 9 bases. Germline V gene lookup returns CDR1 LNHDA and CDR2 SQIVND (reference sequence). The CDR3 DNA is TGTGCCAGTAGTACAGGGGATTATCAGCCCCAGCATTTT. It codes for CASSTGDYQPQHF.

This clonotype was seen ten or more times. The chain uses TRBV6-5 and TRBJ1-6; D perhaps matches TRBD1 (5 bases). The germline CDR1 and CDR2 sequences are MNHEY and SVGAGI. The CDR3 covers 17 residues. Between the trimmed V and J ends, which lost 0 bases and 9 bases, there was a span of 18 bases. CDR3 sequence: CASSYSPGRAPRSPLHF. CDR3 nucleotides: TGTGCCAGCAGTTACTCCCCTGGCAGGGCTCCTCGTTCACCCCTCCACTTT.

This clonotype was counted between two and nine times. The CDR3 ends on some other residue instead of the conserved phenylalanine or tryptophan, so this is likely a read error. CDR3 sequence: CASSSKGWGNQPQHL. Here the CDR3 DNA reads TGTGCCAGCAGCTCCAAGGGGTGGGGCAATCAGCCCCAGCATTTG. V and J are TRBV7-2 and TRBJ1-5, with D perhaps matching TRBD1 (5 bases). The germline V and J ends were trimmed by 4 bases and 2 bases, with 12 bases remaining between them. Germline lookup yields CDR1 SGHTA and CDR2 FQGNSA. The CDR3 spans 15 residues.

Many counts were recorded for this clonotype. CDR3 sequence (DNA): TGTGCCAGCAGCGTAAGGACAGACTATGGCTACACCTTC. Protein sequence: CASSVRTDYGYTF. This rearrangement joins TRBV9 to TRBJ1-2; D is possibly TRBD1 (6 bases). V dropped 1 base and J dropped 3 bases, with 7 bases sitting between them. Germline V lookup: CDR1 SGDLS, CDR2 YYNGEE. The CDR3 runs to 13 residues.

This clonotype has just a few counts. This chain connects TRBV7-2 to TRBJ1-5; no firm D call. The CDR3 extends over 13 amino acids. V was pared by 2 bases and J by 6 bases, with 8 bases between. Germline CDR1 SGHTA, CDR2 FQGNSA. This chain's CDR3 is CASSLLSFQPQHF. DNA of the CDR3: TGTGCCAGCAGCTTATTATCATTTCAGCCCCAGCATTTT.

In its sample, this clonotype was seen many times. This rearrangement joins TRBV20-1 to TRBJ1-2, with 7 bases fitting TRBD1. There are 15 residues in the CDR3. CDR1 and CDR2 from the germline V gene are DFQATT and SNEGSKA (reference sequence). With V trimmed by 0 bases and J by 3 bases, 7 bases remained unmatched. The CDR3 loop is CSARDLRQGHYGYTF. The CDR3 DNA sequence: TGCAGTGCTAGAGATCTACGACAGGGCCACTATGGCTACACCTTC.

At least ten counts were recorded for this clonotype. The chain uses TRBV5-5 and TRBJ1-2, with D hard to call. The CDR3 length is 13 residues. CDR1 SGHKS and CDR2 YYEKEE come from the germline V gene (reference sequence). V shed 6 bases and J shed 3 bases, with 12 bases lying between them. CDR3 in DNA: TGTGCCAGCAACTACCCGGCCGACTATGGCTACACCTTC. Encoded protein: CASNYPADYGYTF.

Many counts were recorded for this clonotype. This chain links TRBV20-1 with TRBJ2-7, with D possibly TRBD2 on 6 matching bases. Deletions cut 1 base from V and 3 bases from J, with 16 bases between. The CDR3 sequence is 15 residues long. Looked up from germline, CDR1 is DFQATT and CDR2 is SNEGSKA (reference sequence). The CDR3: CSARGGRGAGYEQYF. CDR3 bases: TGCAGTGCTAGAGGAGGAAGGGGAGCGGGCTACGAGCAGTACTTC.